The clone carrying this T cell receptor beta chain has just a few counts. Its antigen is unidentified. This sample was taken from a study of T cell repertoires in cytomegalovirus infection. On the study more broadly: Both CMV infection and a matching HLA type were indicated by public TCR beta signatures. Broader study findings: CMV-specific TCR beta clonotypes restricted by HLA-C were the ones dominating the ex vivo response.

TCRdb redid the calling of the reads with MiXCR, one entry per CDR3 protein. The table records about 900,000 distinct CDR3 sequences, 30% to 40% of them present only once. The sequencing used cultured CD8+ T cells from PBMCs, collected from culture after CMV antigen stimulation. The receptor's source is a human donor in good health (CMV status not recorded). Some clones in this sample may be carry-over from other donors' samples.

The CDR3 sequence is CASSQDSQGIWETQYF. The CDR3 DNA sequence: TGTGCCAGCAGCCAAGATAGTCAGGGAATTTGGGAGACCCAGTACTTC. This chain links TRBV3-1 with TRBJ2-5, with D maybe TRBD1 (5 bases). Germline assignment: CDR1 LGHDT and CDR2 YNNKEL (reference sequence). The CDR3 is 16 amino acids. Trimming removed 0 bases from V and 5 bases from J, with 16 bases in between.